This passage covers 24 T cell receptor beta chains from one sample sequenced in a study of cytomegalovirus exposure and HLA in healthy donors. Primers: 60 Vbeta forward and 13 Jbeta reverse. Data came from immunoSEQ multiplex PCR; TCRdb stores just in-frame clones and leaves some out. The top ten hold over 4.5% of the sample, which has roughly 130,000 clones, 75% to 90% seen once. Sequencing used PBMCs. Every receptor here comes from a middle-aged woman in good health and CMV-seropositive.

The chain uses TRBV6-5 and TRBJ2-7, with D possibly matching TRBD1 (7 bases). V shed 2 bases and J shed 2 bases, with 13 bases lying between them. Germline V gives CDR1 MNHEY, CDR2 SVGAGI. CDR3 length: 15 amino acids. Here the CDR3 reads CASSYQEGAPYEQYF. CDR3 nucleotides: TGTGCCAGCAGTTACCAGGAGGGGGCCCCCTACGAGCAGTACTTC.

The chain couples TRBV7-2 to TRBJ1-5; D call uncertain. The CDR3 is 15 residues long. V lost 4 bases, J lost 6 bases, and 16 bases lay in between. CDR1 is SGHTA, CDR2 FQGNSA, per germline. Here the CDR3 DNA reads TGTGCCAGCAGCTCAACGTCGGGAGGCGGTCAGCCCCAGCATTTT. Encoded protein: CASSSTSGGGQPQHF.

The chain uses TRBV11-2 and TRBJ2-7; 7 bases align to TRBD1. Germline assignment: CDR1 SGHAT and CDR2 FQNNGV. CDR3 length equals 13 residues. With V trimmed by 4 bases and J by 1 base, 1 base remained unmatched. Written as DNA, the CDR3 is TGTGCCAGCAGCTCGACAGGGTCCTACGAGCAGTACTTC. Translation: CASSSTGSYEQYF.

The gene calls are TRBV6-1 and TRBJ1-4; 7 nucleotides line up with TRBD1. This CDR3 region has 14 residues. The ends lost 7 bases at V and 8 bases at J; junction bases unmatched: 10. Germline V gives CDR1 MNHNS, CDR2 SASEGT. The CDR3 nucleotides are TGTGCCAGCAACGTGGACAGGCAAAGGGAAAAACTGTTTTTT. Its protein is CASNVDRQREKLFF.

Here the CDR3 DNA reads TGTGCCAGTAGTGTTTGGGACAGGGACACTGAAGCTTTCTTT. Translated, it gives CASSVWDRDTEAFF. The gene calls are TRBV19 and TRBJ1-1, with 9 positions matching TRBD1. CDR1 is LNHDA and CDR2 is SQIVND in the germline V gene (reference sequence). The V segment lost 5 bases and the J segment 3 bases; nucleotides outside the gene matches: 4. The CDR3 contains 14 residues.

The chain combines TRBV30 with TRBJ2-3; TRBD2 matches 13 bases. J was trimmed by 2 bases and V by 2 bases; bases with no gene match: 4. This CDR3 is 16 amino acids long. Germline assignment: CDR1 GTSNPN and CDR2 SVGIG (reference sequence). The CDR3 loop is CAWSKLAGGPTDTQYF. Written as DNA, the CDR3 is TGTGCCTGGAGTAAACTAGCGGGGGGGCCCACAGATACGCAGTATTTT.

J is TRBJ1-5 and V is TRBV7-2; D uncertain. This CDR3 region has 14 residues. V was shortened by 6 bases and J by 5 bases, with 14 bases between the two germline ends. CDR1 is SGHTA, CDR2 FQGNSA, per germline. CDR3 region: CASSYYRTDQPQHF. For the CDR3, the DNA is TGTGCCAGCAGTTATTATCGAACGGATCAGCCCCAGCATTTT. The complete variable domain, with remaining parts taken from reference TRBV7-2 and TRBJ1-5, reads GAGVSQSPSNKVTEKGKDVELRCDPISGHTALYWYRQSLGQGLEFLIYFQGNSAPDKSGLPSDRFSAERTGGSVSTLTIQRTQQEDSAVYLCASSYYRTDQPQHFGDGTRLSIL.

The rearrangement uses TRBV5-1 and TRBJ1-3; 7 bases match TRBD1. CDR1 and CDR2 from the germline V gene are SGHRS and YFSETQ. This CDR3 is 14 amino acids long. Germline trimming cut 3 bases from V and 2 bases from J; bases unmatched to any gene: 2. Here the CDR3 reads CASSSGTAGNTIYF. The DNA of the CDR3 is TGCGCCAGCAGCTCCGGGACAGCTGGAAACACCATATATTTT.

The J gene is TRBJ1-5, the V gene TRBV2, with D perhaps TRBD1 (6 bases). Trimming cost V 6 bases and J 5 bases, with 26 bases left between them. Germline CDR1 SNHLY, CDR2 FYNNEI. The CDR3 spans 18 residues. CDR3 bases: TGTGCCAGCAGGGACAGCCTCTTAAGCCCTACCCGTCATCAGCCCCAGCATTTT. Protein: CASRDSLLSPTRHQPQHF.

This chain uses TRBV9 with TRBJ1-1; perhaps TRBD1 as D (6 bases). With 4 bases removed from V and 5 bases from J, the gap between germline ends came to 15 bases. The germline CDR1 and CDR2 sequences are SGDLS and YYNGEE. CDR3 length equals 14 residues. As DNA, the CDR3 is TGTGCCAGCAGCCCCCAACCCCAGGGGACTGAAGCTTTCTTT. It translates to CASSPQPQGTEAFF.

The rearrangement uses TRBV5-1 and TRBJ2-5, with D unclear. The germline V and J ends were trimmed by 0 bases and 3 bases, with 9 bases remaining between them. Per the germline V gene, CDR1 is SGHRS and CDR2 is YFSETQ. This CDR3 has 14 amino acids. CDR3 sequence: CASSLGRIKETQYF. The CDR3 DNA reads TGCGCCAGCAGCTTGGGGCGGATTAAAGAGACCCAGTACTTC.

This chain's CDR3 is CASSLLADSYNEQFF. DNA for the CDR3: TGCGCCAGCAGCCTCCTAGCGGACTCCTACAATGAGCAGTTCTTC. The chain joins TRBV4-1 to TRBJ2-1, with TRBD2 identical over 7 bases. Germline-derived CDR1 and CDR2 are MGHRA and YSYEKL. The CDR3 loop spans 15 amino acids. Germline trimming cut 4 bases from V and 0 bases from J; bases unmatched to any gene: 3.

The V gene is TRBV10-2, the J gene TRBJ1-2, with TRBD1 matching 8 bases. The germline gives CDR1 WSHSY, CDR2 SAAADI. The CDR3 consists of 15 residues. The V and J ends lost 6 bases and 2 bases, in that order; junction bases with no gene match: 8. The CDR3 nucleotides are TGCGCCAGCAGCGACGGACAGGGAGCGAACTATGGCTACACCTTC. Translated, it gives CASSDGQGANYGYTF.

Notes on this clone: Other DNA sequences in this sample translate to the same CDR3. This CDR3 reads CASSLGTSPGELFF. CDR3 DNA sequence: TGTGCCAGCAGCTTAGGTACGAGCCCCGGGGAGCTGTTTTTT. The chain has TRBV7-6 and TRBJ2-2, with D unresolved. This CDR3 region has 14 residues. V was cut by 1 base and J by 6 bases, with 9 bases left in between. Looked up from germline, CDR1 is SGHVS and CDR2 is FNYEAQ.

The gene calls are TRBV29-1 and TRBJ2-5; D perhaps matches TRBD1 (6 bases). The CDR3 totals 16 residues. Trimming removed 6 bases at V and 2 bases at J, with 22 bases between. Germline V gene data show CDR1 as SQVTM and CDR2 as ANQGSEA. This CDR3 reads CSVTTGGQFWQETQYF. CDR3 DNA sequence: TGCAGCGTCACGACAGGAGGTCAATTCTGGCAAGAGACCCAGTACTTC.

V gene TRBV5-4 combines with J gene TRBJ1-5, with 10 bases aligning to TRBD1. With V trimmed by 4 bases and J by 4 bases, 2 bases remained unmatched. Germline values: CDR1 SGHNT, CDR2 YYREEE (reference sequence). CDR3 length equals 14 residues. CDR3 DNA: TGTGCCAGCAGCCCGGGACAGGGGAATCAGCCCCAGCATTTT. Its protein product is CASSPGQGNQPQHF. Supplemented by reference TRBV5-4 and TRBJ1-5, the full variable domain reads ETGVTQSPTHLIKTRGQQVTLRCSSQSGHNTVSWYQQALGQGPQFIFQYYREEENGRGNFPPRFSGLQFPNYSSELNVNALELDDSALYLCASSPGQGNQPQHFGDGTRLSIL.

The CDR3 DNA is TGTGCCAGCAGCTTAGGACACGGGACAGGAGCTGGAAACACCATATATTTT. Amino acids: CASSLGHGTGAGNTIYF. The rearrangement links TRBV11-3 to TRBJ1-3; 8 nucleotides match TRBD1. The CDR3 totals 17 residues. V shed 1 base, J shed 2 bases, and the junction held 7 bases outside the gene matches. Germline V gene lookup returns CDR1 SGHNT and CDR2 YENEEA.

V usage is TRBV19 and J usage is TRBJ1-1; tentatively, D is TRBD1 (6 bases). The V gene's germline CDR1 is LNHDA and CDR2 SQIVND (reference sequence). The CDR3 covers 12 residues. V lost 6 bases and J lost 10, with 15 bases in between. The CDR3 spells CASSNREWIAFF. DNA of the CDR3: TGTGCCAGTAGCAACAGGGAATGGATAGCTTTCTTT.

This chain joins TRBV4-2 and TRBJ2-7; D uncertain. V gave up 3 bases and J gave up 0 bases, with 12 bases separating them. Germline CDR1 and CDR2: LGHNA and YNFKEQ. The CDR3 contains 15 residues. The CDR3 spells CASSQTRLHSYEQYF. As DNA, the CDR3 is TGTGCCAGCAGCCAGACCAGGCTCCACTCCTACGAGCAGTACTTC.

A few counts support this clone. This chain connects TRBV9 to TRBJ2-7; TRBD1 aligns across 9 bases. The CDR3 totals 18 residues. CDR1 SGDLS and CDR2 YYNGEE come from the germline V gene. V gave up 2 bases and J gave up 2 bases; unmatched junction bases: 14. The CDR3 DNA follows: TGTGCCAGCAGCGTGTCCCCCCAAGCCAGGGACAGGGCCTACGAGCAGTACTTC. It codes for CASSVSPQARDRAYEQYF.

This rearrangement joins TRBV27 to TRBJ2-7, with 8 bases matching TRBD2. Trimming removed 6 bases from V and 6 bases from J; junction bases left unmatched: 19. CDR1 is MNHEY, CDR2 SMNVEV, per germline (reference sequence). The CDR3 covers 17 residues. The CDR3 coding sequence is TGTGCCAGCAGCTGGGTGGGGGGGGCTGGGACTAGTAGCGAGCAGTACTTC. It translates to CASSWVGGAGTSSEQYF.

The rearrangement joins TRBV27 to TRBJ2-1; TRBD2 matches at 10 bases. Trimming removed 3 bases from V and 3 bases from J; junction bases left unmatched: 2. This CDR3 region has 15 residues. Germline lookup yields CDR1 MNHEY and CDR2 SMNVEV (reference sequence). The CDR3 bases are TGTGCCAGCAGTTTCCCTAGCGGGAGCTACAATGAGCAGTTCTTC. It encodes CASSFPSGSYNEQFF.

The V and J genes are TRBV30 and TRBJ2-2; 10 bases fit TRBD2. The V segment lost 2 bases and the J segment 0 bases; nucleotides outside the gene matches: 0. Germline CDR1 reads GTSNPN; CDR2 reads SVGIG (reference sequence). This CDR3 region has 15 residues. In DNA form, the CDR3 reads TGTGCCTGGAGTAGCGGGGGGGCGAACACCGGGGAGCTGTTTTTT. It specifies CAWSSGGANTGELFF. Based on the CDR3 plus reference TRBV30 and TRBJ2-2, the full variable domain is SQTIHQWPATLVQPVGSPLSLECTVEGTSNPNLYWYRQAAGRGLQLLFYSVGIGQISSEVPQNLSASRPQDRQFILSSKKLLLSDSGFYLCAWSSGGANTGELFFGEGSRLTVL.

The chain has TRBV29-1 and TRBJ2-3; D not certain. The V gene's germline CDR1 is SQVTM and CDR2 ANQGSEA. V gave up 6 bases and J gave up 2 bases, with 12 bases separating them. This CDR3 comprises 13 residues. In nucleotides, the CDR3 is TGCAGCGTACAACTAAAATACACAGATACGCAGTATTTT. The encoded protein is CSVQLKYTDTQYF.